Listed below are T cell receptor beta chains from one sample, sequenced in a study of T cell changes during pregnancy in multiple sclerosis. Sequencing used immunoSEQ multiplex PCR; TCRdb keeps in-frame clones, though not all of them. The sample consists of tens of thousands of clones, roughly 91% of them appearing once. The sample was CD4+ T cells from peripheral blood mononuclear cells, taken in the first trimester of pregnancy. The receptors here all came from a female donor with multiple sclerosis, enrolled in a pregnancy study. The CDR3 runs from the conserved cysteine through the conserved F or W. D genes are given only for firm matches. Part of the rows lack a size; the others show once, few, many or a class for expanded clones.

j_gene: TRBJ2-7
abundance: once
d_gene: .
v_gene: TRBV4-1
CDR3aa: CASSQAPGRRAPYEQYF
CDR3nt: TGCGCCAGCAGCCAAGCCCCGGGGAGGAGGGCTCCGTACGAGCAGTACTTC

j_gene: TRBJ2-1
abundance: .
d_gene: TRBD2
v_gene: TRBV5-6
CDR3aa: CASSLEGLALNEQFF
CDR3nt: TGTGCCAGCAGCTTGGAGGGACTAGCCCTCAATGAGCAGTTCTTC

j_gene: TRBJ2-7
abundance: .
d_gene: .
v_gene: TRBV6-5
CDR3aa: CASSPPGAPYEQYF
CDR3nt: TGTGCCAGCAGTCCCCCGGGAGCACCCTACGAGCAGTACTTC

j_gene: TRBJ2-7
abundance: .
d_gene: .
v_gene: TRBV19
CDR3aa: CASSAGTYEQYF
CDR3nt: TGTGCCAGTAGTGCGGGCACCTACGAGCAGTACTTC

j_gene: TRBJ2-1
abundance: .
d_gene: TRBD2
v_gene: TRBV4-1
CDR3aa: CASSQASTSGSSNEQFF
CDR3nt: TGCGCCAGCAGCCAGGCCTCGACTAGCGGGAGCTCCAATGAGCAGTTCTTC

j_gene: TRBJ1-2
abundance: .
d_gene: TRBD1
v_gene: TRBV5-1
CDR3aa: CASSGTGSSYTF
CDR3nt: TGCGCCAGCAGCGGGACAGGGTCAAGCTACACCTTC

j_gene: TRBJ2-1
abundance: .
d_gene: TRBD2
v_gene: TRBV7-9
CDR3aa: CASSSTSGEQFF
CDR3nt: TGTGCCAGCAGCTCCACTAGCGGCGAGCAGTTCTTC

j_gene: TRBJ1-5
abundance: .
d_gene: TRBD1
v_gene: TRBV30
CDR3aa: CAGGTGGNQPQHF
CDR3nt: TGTGCCGGCGGGACAGGGGGCAATCAGCCCCAGCATTTT

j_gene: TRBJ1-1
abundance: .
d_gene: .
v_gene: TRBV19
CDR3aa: CASTDKPGSNTEAFF
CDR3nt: TGTGCCAGTACAGACAAACCCGGGAGCAACACTGAAGCTTTCTTT

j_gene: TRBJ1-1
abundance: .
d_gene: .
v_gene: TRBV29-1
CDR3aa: CSVVTTTGEAFF
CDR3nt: TGCAGCGTTGTAACCACCACAGGGGAAGCTTTCTTT

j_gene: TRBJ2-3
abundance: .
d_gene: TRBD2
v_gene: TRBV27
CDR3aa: CASSLFFRLAGHTDTQYF
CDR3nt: TGTGCCAGCAGTTTATTCTTTAGACTAGCGGGGCACACAGATACGCAGTATTTT

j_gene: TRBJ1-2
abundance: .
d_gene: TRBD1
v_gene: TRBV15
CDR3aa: CATSRGDSNYGYTF
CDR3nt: TGTGCCACCAGCAGAGGGGACAGTAACTATGGCTACACCTTC

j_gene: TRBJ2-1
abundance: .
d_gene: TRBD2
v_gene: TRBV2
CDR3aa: CASSAGSGKRTYNEQFF
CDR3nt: TGTGCCAGCAGTGCGGGTAGCGGGAAGCGGACCTACAATGAGCAGTTCTTC

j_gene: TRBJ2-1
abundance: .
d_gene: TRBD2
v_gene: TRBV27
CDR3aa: CASSGMLAGGENNEQFF
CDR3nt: TGTGCCAGCAGCGGAATGCTAGCGGGAGGGGAAAACAATGAGCAGTTCTTC

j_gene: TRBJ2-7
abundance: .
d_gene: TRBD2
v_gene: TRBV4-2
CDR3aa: CASSPTEREVSYEQYF
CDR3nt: TGTGCCAGCAGCCCAACTGAGCGGGAGGTCTCCTACGAGCAGTACTTC

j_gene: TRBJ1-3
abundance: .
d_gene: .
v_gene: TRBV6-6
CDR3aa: CASKLYSGNTIYF
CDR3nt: TGTGCCAGCAAATTATACTCTGGAAACACCATATATTTT

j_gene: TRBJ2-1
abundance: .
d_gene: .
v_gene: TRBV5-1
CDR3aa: CASKIGGLGDEQFF
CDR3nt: TGCGCCAGCAAAATAGGAGGACTGGGCGATGAGCAGTTCTTC

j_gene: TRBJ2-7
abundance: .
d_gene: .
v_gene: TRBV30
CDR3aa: CAWTGNYYEQYF
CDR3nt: TGTGCCTGGACAGGGAACTATTACGAGCAGTACTTC